A selection of T cell receptor beta chains follows, all from one sample in a study of Ad26.COV2.S vaccination and SARS-CoV-2 variants. Only in-frame clones appear in the TCRdb table, and some are missing; sequencing was by immunoSEQ multiplex PCR. The sample records 300,000 to 350,000 clones, 90% being singletons. Here the sequenced sample was peripheral blood, taken in a trial of Ad26.COV2.S vaccine versus placebo. The receptors shown here come from a person between 18 and 60 years old who received the Ad26.COV2.S COVID-19 vaccine or a placebo. CDR3s include the opening cysteine and the closing phenylalanine or tryptophan. Each record gives: clone size, D gene, V gene, J gene, CDR3 protein, CDR3 DNA. D genes are given only for firm matches. Some rows mark clone size as missing; the rest say once, few, many or name a class of expanded clone.

abundance: .
d_gene: TRBD1
v_gene: TRBV10-1
j_gene: TRBJ2-3
CDR3aa: CASSVNRGQTDTQYF
CDR3nt: TGCGCCAGCAGTGTAAACAGGGGGCAGACAGATACGCAGTATTTT

abundance: .
d_gene: TRBD1
v_gene: TRBV5-6
j_gene: TRBJ2-7
CDR3aa: CASSTGTGAGGQYF
CDR3nt: TGTGCCAGCAGTACCGGGACAGGGGCGGGAGGGCAGTACTTC

abundance: .
d_gene: TRBD2
v_gene: TRBV7-2
j_gene: TRBJ2-1
CDR3aa: CASSLLWTSGRAPWEQFF
CDR3nt: TGTGCCAGCAGCTTACTATGGACTAGCGGGAGGGCCCCTTGGGAGCAGTTCTTC

abundance: few
d_gene: .
v_gene: TRBV5-1
j_gene: TRBJ1-2
CDR3aa: CASSLMGYNGYTF
CDR3nt: TGCGCCAGCAGCTTAATGGGTTATAATGGCTACACCTTC

abundance: .
d_gene: .
v_gene: TRBV3-1/TRBV3-2
j_gene: TRBJ1-2
CDR3aa: CASSCPGAEAYGYTF
CDR3nt: TGTGCCAGCAGCTGTCCAGGGGCGGAGGCCTATGGCTACACCTTC

abundance: .
d_gene: .
v_gene: TRBV7-9
j_gene: TRBJ2-5
CDR3aa: CASSLGPSETQYF
CDR3nt: TGTGCCAGCAGCTTAGGACCATCAGAGACCCAGTACTTC

abundance: .
d_gene: .
v_gene: TRBV5-1
j_gene: TRBJ1-2
CDR3aa: CASSLEQGDGYTF
CDR3nt: TGCGCCAGCAGCTTGGAACAGGGTGATGGCTACACCTTC

abundance: .
d_gene: .
v_gene: TRBV5-5
j_gene: TRBJ2-1
CDR3aa: CASSLMGSDNNEQFF
CDR3nt: TGTGCCAGCAGCTTGATGGGTTCCGATAACAATGAGCAGTTCTTC

abundance: many
d_gene: .
v_gene: TRBV2
j_gene: TRBJ1-2
CDR3aa: CASTLGLDGYTF
CDR3nt: TGTGCCAGCACACTGGGCTTGGATGGCTACACCTTC

abundance: .
d_gene: TRBD2
v_gene: TRBV13
j_gene: TRBJ2-3
CDR3aa: CASSLTSGSTDTQYF
CDR3nt: TGTGCCAGCAGCTTGACTAGCGGGAGCACAGATACGCAGTATTTT

abundance: .
d_gene: .
v_gene: TRBV3-1/TRBV3-2
j_gene: TRBJ1-1
CDR3aa: CASSGSTEAFF
CDR3nt: TGTGCCAGCAGCGGGAGCACTGAAGCTTTCTTT

abundance: .
d_gene: .
v_gene: TRBV9
j_gene: TRBJ1-4
CDR3aa: CASSEHLEVFNEKLFF
CDR3nt: TGTGCCAGCAGCGAACACCTGGAGGTTTTTAATGAAAAACTGTTTTTT

abundance: .
d_gene: .
v_gene: TRBV5-8
j_gene: TRBJ1-1
CDR3aa: CASSLGTGALMNTEAFF
CDR3nt: TGTGCCAGCAGCTTAGGTACCGGGGCTCTCATGAACACTGAAGCTTTCTTT

abundance: .
d_gene: .
v_gene: TRBV3-1/TRBV3-2
j_gene: TRBJ2-3
CDR3aa: CASSQYQRGTDTQYF
CDR3nt: TGTGCCAGCAGCCAATACCAGCGAGGAACAGATACGCAGTATTTT

abundance: .
d_gene: .
v_gene: TRBV29-1
j_gene: TRBJ2-5
CDR3aa: CSVVNQETQYF
CDR3nt: TGCAGCGTTGTCAACCAAGAGACCCAGTACTTC

abundance: .
d_gene: TRBD2
v_gene: TRBV5-1
j_gene: TRBJ2-5
CDR3aa: CASSLSGGAETQYF
CDR3nt: TGCGCCAGCAGCCTTAGCGGGGGGGCGGAGACCCAGTACTTC

abundance: .
d_gene: TRBD1
v_gene: TRBV6-5
j_gene: TRBJ2-5
CDR3aa: CASSRDRGQETQYF
CDR3nt: TGTGCCAGCAGCAGGGACAGGGGACAAGAGACCCAGTACTTC

abundance: once
d_gene: TRBD1
v_gene: TRBV28
j_gene: TRBJ1-2
CDR3aa: CASSLRQGVRGYTF
CDR3nt: TGTGCCAGCAGTTTACGACAGGGGGTTCGAGGCTACACCTTC

abundance: .
d_gene: .
v_gene: TRBV7-9
j_gene: TRBJ2-5
CDR3aa: CASGRFQETQYF
CDR3nt: TGTGCCAGCGGCCGCTTTCAAGAGACCCAGTACTTC

abundance: .
d_gene: TRBD1
v_gene: TRBV7-2
j_gene: TRBJ2-1
CDR3aa: CASSLTGGYEQFF
CDR3nt: TGTGCCAGCAGCTTGACAGGGGGCTATGAGCAGTTCTTC

abundance: .
d_gene: .
v_gene: TRBV5-8
j_gene: TRBJ1-5
CDR3aa: CASSFDPENQPQHF
CDR3nt: TGTGCCAGCAGCTTCGACCCCGAAAATCAGCCCCAGCATTTT

abundance: few
d_gene: .
v_gene: TRBV27
j_gene: TRBJ1-5
CDR3aa: CASSLIEGQPQHF
CDR3nt: TGTGCCAGCAGTTTAATCGAGGGCCAGCCCCAGCATTTT

abundance: .
d_gene: .
v_gene: TRBV7-8
j_gene: TRBJ1-4
CDR3aa: CASSPDSPAANEKLFF
CDR3nt: TGTGCCAGCAGCCCGGACTCACCGGCGGCTAATGAAAAACTGTTTTTT

abundance: .
d_gene: TRBD1
v_gene: TRBV24-1
j_gene: TRBJ1-1
CDR3aa: CATLGSRQGQMNTEAFF
CDR3nt: TGTGCCACCCTGGGTTCGAGACAGGGCCAAATGAACACTGAAGCTTTCTTT

abundance: once
d_gene: .
v_gene: TRBV7-2
j_gene: TRBJ1-2
CDR3aa: CASSPNLAGGYGYTF
CDR3nt: TGTGCCAGCAGCCCTAACCTTGCGGGAGGGTATGGCTACACCTTC

abundance: .
d_gene: .
v_gene: TRBV7-2
j_gene: TRBJ2-1
CDR3aa: CASSQHGELNNEQFF
CDR3nt: TGTGCCAGCAGCCAACACGGAGAGTTAAACAATGAGCAGTTCTTC

abundance: .
d_gene: .
v_gene: TRBV10-1
j_gene: TRBJ2-1
CDR3aa: CASSEWGPYPYNEQFF
CDR3nt: TGCGCCAGCAGTGAATGGGGACCCTATCCCTACAATGAGCAGTTCTTC

abundance: .
d_gene: TRBD1
v_gene: TRBV7-9
j_gene: TRBJ2-1
CDR3aa: CASSPTGVNEQFF
CDR3nt: TGTGCCAGCAGCCCGACAGGGGTCAATGAGCAGTTCTTC

abundance: .
d_gene: .
v_gene: TRBV6-5
j_gene: TRBJ1-2
CDR3aa: CASCPGSSNYGYTF
CDR3nt: TGTGCCAGCTGCCCGGGGAGTTCTAACTATGGCTACACCTTC

abundance: .
d_gene: .
v_gene: TRBV2
j_gene: TRBJ2-3
CDR3aa: CASADTQYF
CDR3nt: TGTGCCAGCGCGGATACGCAGTATTTT

abundance: .
d_gene: .
v_gene: TRBV4-1
j_gene: TRBJ1-5
CDR3aa: CASSTGLGGGDQPQHF
CDR3nt: TGCGCCAGCAGCACTGGGTTAGGGGGAGGCGATCAGCCCCAGCATTTT

abundance: .
d_gene: TRBD2
v_gene: TRBV15
j_gene: TRBJ2-2
CDR3aa: CATSPSGGSGELFF
CDR3nt: TGTGCCACCAGCCCTAGCGGAGGGTCCGGGGAGCTGTTTTTT

abundance: .
d_gene: .
v_gene: TRBV11-2
j_gene: TRBJ1-3
CDR3aa: CASSQQLFKNTIYF
CDR3nt: TGTGCCAGCAGTCAACAGTTGTTTAAAAACACCATATATTTT

abundance: once
d_gene: TRBD1
v_gene: TRBV27
j_gene: TRBJ1-5
CDR3aa: CASSKTGTGQNQPQHF
CDR3nt: TGTGCCAGCAGTAAAACCGGGACAGGGCAAAATCAGCCCCAGCATTTT

abundance: .
d_gene: TRBD2
v_gene: TRBV7-9
j_gene: TRBJ2-2
CDR3aa: CASSSLAGIVFF
CDR3nt: TGTGCCAGCAGCTCCTTAGCGGGGATAGTGTTTTTT

abundance: .
d_gene: .
v_gene: TRBV28
j_gene: TRBJ1-1
CDR3aa: CASIPPGAKQMSNTEAFF
CDR3nt: TGTGCCAGCATTCCTCCAGGGGCCAAACAAATGTCGAACACTGAAGCTTTCTTT

abundance: .
d_gene: .
v_gene: TRBV3-1/TRBV3-2
j_gene: TRBJ1-2
CDR3aa: CASSQDPETYGYTF
CDR3nt: TGTGCCAGCAGCCAAGATCCAGAAACTTATGGCTACACCTTC

abundance: once
d_gene: .
v_gene: TRBV6-5
j_gene: TRBJ1-2
CDR3aa: CASSYGGGYGYTF
CDR3nt: TGTGCCAGCAGTTACGGGGGAGGCTATGGCTACACCTTC

abundance: .
d_gene: .
v_gene: TRBV3-1/TRBV3-2
j_gene: TRBJ2-5
CDR3aa: CASSQALYSGSQETQYF
CDR3nt: TGTGCCAGCAGCCAAGCATTATACTCCGGGTCCCAAGAGACCCAGTACTTC

abundance: .
d_gene: .
v_gene: TRBV11-3
j_gene: TRBJ1-1
CDR3aa: CASSLDHSLNTEAFF
CDR3nt: TGTGCCAGCAGCTTAGACCACAGCCTGAACACTGAAGCTTTCTTT

abundance: .
d_gene: .
v_gene: TRBV6-2/TRBV6-3
j_gene: TRBJ2-5
CDR3aa: CASSQDGETQYF
CDR3nt: TGTGCCAGCAGTCAGGACGGAGAGACCCAGTACTTC

abundance: once
d_gene: .
v_gene: TRBV5-1
j_gene: TRBJ2-1
CDR3aa: CASSLAQGIGFF
CDR3nt: TGCGCCAGCAGCTTGGCCCAGGGCATCGGGTTCTTC

abundance: .
d_gene: .
v_gene: TRBV11-2
j_gene: TRBJ2-2
CDR3aa: CASSLVGTNTGELFF
CDR3nt: TGTGCCAGCAGCTTAGTAGGGACAAACACCGGGGAGCTGTTTTTT

abundance: few
d_gene: .
v_gene: TRBV6-6
j_gene: TRBJ1-2
CDR3aa: CASRPTAQVPYGYTF
CDR3nt: TGTGCCAGCAGACCGACCGCACAGGTCCCTTATGGCTACACCTTC

abundance: .
d_gene: TRBD1
v_gene: TRBV7-2
j_gene: TRBJ2-2
CDR3aa: CASSSLQGAGGELFF
CDR3nt: TGTGCCAGCAGCTCCCTCCAGGGGGCTGGCGGGGAGCTGTTTTTT

abundance: .
d_gene: .
v_gene: TRBV13
j_gene: TRBJ2-5
CDR3aa: CASSLAADGQETQYF
CDR3nt: TGTGCCAGCAGCTTAGCCGCCGATGGACAAGAGACCCAGTACTTC

abundance: .
d_gene: .
v_gene: TRBV6-2/TRBV6-3
j_gene: TRBJ1-4
CDR3aa: CASSKSGRGEKLFF
CDR3nt: TGTGCCAGCAGCAAGTCTGGCCGGGGTGAAAAACTGTTTTTT

abundance: .
d_gene: TRBD2
v_gene: TRBV4-3
j_gene: TRBJ2-1
CDR3aa: CASSQDWSVPTSGEYNEQFF
CDR3nt: TGCGCCAGCAGCCAAGATTGGTCGGTCCCCACTAGCGGGGAATACAATGAGCAGTTCTTC

abundance: .
d_gene: .
v_gene: TRBV7-2
j_gene: TRBJ2-3
CDR3aa: CASSLGGPGTDTQYF
CDR3nt: TGTGCCAGCAGCCTCGGGGGCCCCGGAACAGATACGCAGTATTTT

abundance: few
d_gene: TRBD1
v_gene: TRBV6-1
j_gene: TRBJ2-3
CDR3aa: CASSEDRDTDTQYF
CDR3nt: TGTGCCAGCAGTGAGGACAGGGACACAGATACGCAGTATTTT

abundance: .
d_gene: .
v_gene: TRBV9
j_gene: TRBJ1-2
CDR3aa: CASHTGTANYGYTF
CDR3nt: TGTGCCAGCCACACAGGTACAGCTAACTATGGCTACACCTTC

abundance: .
d_gene: TRBD2
v_gene: TRBV4-3
j_gene: TRBJ2-5
CDR3aa: CASSQTSGTIQETQYF
CDR3nt: TGCGCCAGCAGCCAAACCTCCGGGACTATCCAAGAGACCCAGTACTTC

abundance: .
d_gene: TRBD2
v_gene: TRBV27
j_gene: TRBJ2-3
CDR3aa: CASSPRAGGQNTQYF
CDR3nt: TGTGCCAGCAGCCCAAGAGCGGGGGGGCAAAATACGCAGTATTTT

abundance: .
d_gene: .
v_gene: TRBV6-2/TRBV6-3
j_gene: TRBJ2-5
CDR3aa: CASSYSPGETQYF
CDR3nt: TGTGCCAGCAGTTATTCCCCGGGAGAGACCCAGTACTTC